The entry below gives a single TCR beta chain sequence along with its context. Its antigen is still unknown. No much larger clonotype is one base removed from it; base qualities were not supplied. Library construction relied on the immunoSEQ multiplex PCR assay. The authors processed their data as follows. To diagnose cytomegalovirus status from the catalog of TCR beta chain sequences, a statistical classification framework was built. TCRdb re-hosts the immuneACCESS table, in-frame sequences only. Its copies lack some clones; in the studies checked, an unresolved V gene accounts for under half of them, and the cause for the rest is not known. The DNA was the basis for D and trimming; V, J and clone size are from that table. The sample table contains 150,000 to 200,000 clones; only one count was recorded for just under 90% of them. The ten top clones hold over 9% of the sample. The donors were included in the validation cohort of 90 to 150 subjects, a group kept apart from the roughly 700-subject first cohort.

This sample is drawn from a study of cytomegalovirus exposure and HLA in healthy donors (dated by TCRdb to about 2017). With respect to the entire study: According to a later analysis, one platform produced both the roughly 130 validation repertoires and the 666 repertoires of the first cohort. The aim of the study was to test whether cataloging public T cell receptors could identify signatures of past pathogen exposure. In addition to the first cohort of 500 to 850 subjects, a separate validation cohort of approximately 130 different subjects was used. High-throughput TCR immunosequencing, statistical association of individual TCRs with disease status, and machine learning were combined to predict cytomegalovirus infection status. Broader findings and caveats from the paper: In the study, approximately 150 TCR beta chains were listed as associated with cytomegalovirus. It was suggested by the authors that the approach could potentially be generalized to other disease states and immunological phenotypes. A later analysis lacked HLA typing for the validation cohort, so it scored co-occurrence in that cohort across all 120 repertoires. In vitro tests confirmed that a few of the cytomegalovirus-associated TCR beta chains recognize cytomegalovirus antigens. Of the cluster scores, around 95% were above 0 in a later analysis, which found that TCRs clustered in the first cohort also tended to co-occur in the approximately 130 validation repertoires. Cytomegalovirus status was reported to be diagnosed by the classifier with high specificity and sensitivity in both the original and validation cohorts. Most TCR sequences were observed very rarely across donors, whereas some public TCRs were present in many individuals.

Sequences SNHLY (CDR1) and FYNNEI (CDR2) are obtained from the germline V gene. The CDR3 runs 16 amino acids, cysteine and phenylalanine included. Only CDR3 DNA remains: 48 bases, in frame from the first base. V gives up 4 bases and J gives up 8 bases, and the segment between their germline ends measures 22 bases. The sample was PBMCs. The TCR sequence derives from a woman aged 18-29 years in good health and CMV-seropositive. The sequence links TRBV2 to TRBJ2-3, and TRBD1 may be the D gene, going by 6 matching bases. The DNA sequence follows: TGTGCCAGCAGTGGTCTTTTGCTAGGGGGTTCAGTTACGCAGTATTTT. Its translation is CASSGLLLGGSVTQYF.